This T cell receptor (beta chain) was profiled in a study of T cell changes during pregnancy in multiple sclerosis. Germline V gene sequence: CDR1 SEHNR, CDR2 FQNEAQ (reference sequence). V was clipped by 2 bases and J by 5 bases, with 9 bases between them. The CDR3 is made up of 13 amino acids. Using immunoSEQ multiplex PCR, the repertoire was profiled, and TCRdb retains in-frame clones only, with some absent. The sample lists around 27,000 clones; over 85% were seen once. Sequenced here: CD4+ T cells from peripheral blood mononuclear cells, sampled in the first trimester of pregnancy. The gene calls are TRBV7-9 and TRBJ2-5, with D unresolved. The TCR originated in a female donor with multiple sclerosis, enrolled in a pregnancy study. The CDR3 reads CASSLYGSETQYF. CDR3 coding DNA: TGTGCCAGCAGCTTATACGGGTCGGAGACCCAGTACTTC. Filled out from reference TRBV7-9 and TRBJ2-5, the complete variable domain reads DTGVSQNPRHKITKRGQNVTFRCDPISEHNRLYWYRQTLGQGPEFLTYFQNEAQLEKSRLLSDRFSAERPKGSFSTLEIQRTEQGDSAMYLCASSLYGSETQYFGPGTRLLVL.